These T cell receptor beta chains were read from a single sample in a study of technical replicates of blood from a few donors. Clones were read by immunoSEQ multiplex PCR, and TCRdb kept only the in-frame ones, dropping some. The sample shows 100,000 or so clones, roughly 96% of them seen only once. The sequenced material came from T cells isolated from PBMCs. These receptors were collected from a human donor in good health. The CDR3 runs from the conserved cysteine through the conserved F or W. Fields, in order: V gene, J gene, D gene, clone size, CDR3 protein, CDR3 DNA. A D gene is named only where the DNA matches it firmly. The size of a clone is reported for some rows only, either as once, few or many, or as a class for expanded clones.

TRBV5-6,TRBJ2-5,NA,NA,CASSSLETQYF,TGTGCCAGCAGCTCCCTAGAGACCCAGTACTTC
TRBV5-1,TRBJ2-7,NA,NA,CASSGQIYEQYF,TGCGCCAGCAGCGGACAGATCTACGAGCAGTACTTC
TRBV6-5,TRBJ2-7,NA,NA,CASRLREVYEQYF,TGTGCCAGCAGATTGCGGGAAGTCTACGAGCAGTACTTC
TRBV7-9,TRBJ1-2,TRBD1,NA,CASSLRTGGHGYTF,TGTGCCAGCAGCTTACGCACAGGGGGCCATGGCTACACCTTC
TRBV28,TRBJ1-5,NA,NA,CASRLTPGTGGNQPQHF,TGTGCCAGCAGACTCACTCCTGGGACGGGGGGCAATCAGCCCCAGCATTTT
TRBV18,TRBJ1-2,NA,NA,CASSPPRAGKNGYTF,TGTGCCAGCTCACCCCCGAGGGCCGGCAAGAATGGCTACACCTTC
TRBV6-1,TRBJ1-5,NA,once,CASTQGGNQPQHF,TGTGCCAGTACCCAGGGCGGCAATCAGCCCCAGCATTTT
TRBV7-8,TRBJ1-2,NA,NA,CASSLQRQYNYGYTF,TGTGCCAGCAGCTTACAGAGACAGTATAACTATGGCTACACCTTC
TRBV19,TRBJ1-1,TRBD1,few,CASSIDGGGAEAFF,TGTGCCAGTAGTATAGACGGAGGGGGCGCGGAAGCTTTCTTT
TRBV30,TRBJ2-3,TRBD1,NA,CAWSVRTGEDTQYF,TGTGCCTGGAGTGTCCGGACAGGGGAAGATACGCAGTATTTT
TRBV7-9,TRBJ1-4,NA,NA,CASSSPRQNNEKLFF,TGTGCCAGCAGCTCCCCCCGACAGAATAATGAAAAACTGTTTTTT
TRBV27,TRBJ2-7,TRBD2,NA,CASSPLGTSGSYEQYF,TGTGCCAGCAGTCCCCTCGGGACTAGCGGGAGCTACGAGCAGTACTTC
TRBV25-1,TRBJ1-5,NA,NA,CASSEYQAPEPQHF,TGTGCCAGCAGTGAATACCAGGCCCCGGAGCCCCAGCATTTT
TRBV21-1,TRBJ2-4,NA,few,CASSKRGRTREGEDIQYF,TGTGCCAGCAGCAAACGTGGAAGGACTAGAGAGGGGGAAGACATTCAGTACTTC
TRBV6-1,TRBJ1-5,NA,NA,CATKDTYNQPQHF,TGTGCCACTAAGGACACTTACAATCAGCCCCAGCATTTT
TRBV5-5,TRBJ2-5,TRBD2,NA,CASSRRLADQETQYF,TGTGCCAGCAGCCGAAGACTAGCGGACCAAGAGACCCAGTACTTC
TRBV2,TRBJ2-3,NA,NA,CAIPGLHTDTQYF,TGTGCCATACCGGGACTCCACACAGATACGCAGTATTTT
TRBV2,TRBJ2-7,TRBD1,NA,CASTINPGQERYEQYF,TGTGCCAGCACTATCAACCCGGGACAGGAACGCTACGAGCAGTACTTC
TRBV2,TRBJ1-1,TRBD1,NA,CASSEGRGRRTEAFF,TGTGCCAGCAGTGAAGGAAGGGGGCGACGGACTGAAGCTTTCTTT
TRBV10-3,TRBJ1-3,TRBD1,NA,CAISEGQGGSGNTIYF,TGTGCCATCAGTGAAGGACAGGGGGGCTCTGGAAACACCATATATTTT
TRBV5-1,TRBJ2-4,TRBD1,NA,CASSSWTGEGNIQYF,TGCGCCAGCAGCTCCTGGACAGGTGAAGGAAACATTCAGTACTTC
TRBV5-4,TRBJ2-7,NA,once,CASSFPTSPEQYF,TGTGCCAGCAGCTTCCCGACTAGTCCCGAGCAGTACTTC
TRBV29-1,TRBJ1-1,TRBD1,NA,CSVGRQGAMIEAFF,TGCAGCGTTGGCCGACAGGGAGCTATGATTGAAGCTTTCTTT
TRBV29-1,TRBJ2-2,NA,once,CSASGTFSNTGELFF,TGCAGCGCGAGCGGGACATTTTCGAACACCGGGGAGCTGTTTTTT
TRBV4-1,TRBJ2-7,NA,few,CASSRTLTGQSSYEQYF,TGCGCCAGCAGCCGCACTTTAACAGGCCAAAGCTCCTACGAGCAGTACTTC
TRBV27,TRBJ1-1,NA,NA,CASSPSRPGWNTEAFF,TGTGCCAGCAGCCCCTCCCGCCCAGGTTGGAACACTGAAGCTTTCTTT
TRBV28,TRBJ2-3,NA,NA,CASSPLDTTDTQYF,TGTGCCAGCAGTCCTCTGGACACGACAGATACGCAGTATTTT
TRBV4-1,TRBJ2-7,NA,NA,CASSQYVRDSPGEQYF,TGCGCCAGCAGCCAATATGTCCGGGACTCTCCTGGCGAGCAGTACTTC
TRBV7-9,TRBJ2-7,TRBD1,NA,CASSSQGQATTTF,TGTGCCAGCAGCTCCCAAGGACAGGCCACTACTACCTTC
TRBV6-5,TRBJ2-7,TRBD1,NA,CATSGQTNYYEQYF,TGTGCCACCTCGGGACAGACAAACTACTACGAGCAGTACTTC
TRBV27,TRBJ1-1,TRBD1,NA,CASSLTPGQRTEAFF,TGTGCCAGCAGTTTGACCCCGGGACAGAGAACTGAAGCTTTCTTT
TRBV11-2,TRBJ1-3,NA,NA,CASSLRYQASSGNTIYF,TGTGCCAGCAGCTTACGATACCAGGCCAGCTCTGGAAACACCATATATTTT
TRBV5-1,TRBJ2-1,TRBD2,NA,CASSPLSGGGNEQFF,TGCGCCAGCAGCCCCCTTAGCGGGGGGGGGAATGAGCAGTTCTTC
TRBV27,TRBJ1-2,NA,NA,CASSSTPPDRNYGYTF,TGTGCCAGCAGTTCAACCCCCCCCGACAGAAACTATGGCTACACCTTC
TRBV27,TRBJ1-5,NA,NA,CASSFAGGQPQHF,TGTGCCAGCAGTTTCGCCGGGGGACAGCCCCAGCATTTT
TRBV21-1,TRBJ2-3,NA,once,CASSSQGTDTQYF,TGTGCCAGCAGCAGCCAGGGGACAGATACGCAGTATTTT
TRBV6-5,TRBJ1-1,NA,NA,CASNPDSPLESEAFF,TGTGCCAGCAACCCTGATTCCCCTTTAGAAAGTGAAGCTTTCTTT
TRBV29-1,TRBJ2-4,TRBD1,once,CSGRGLAKNIQYF,TGCAGCGGCAGGGGGCTAGCCAAAAACATTCAGTACTTC
TRBV10-1,TRBJ2-1,NA,NA,CASSEGLGLRNEQFF,TGCGCCAGCAGTGAGGGCTTGGGGCTTAGGAATGAGCAGTTCTTC
TRBV29-1,TRBJ2-1,NA,NA,CSAEPTGTNYNEQFF,TGCAGCGCTGAACCCACAGGGACTAACTACAATGAGCAGTTCTTC
TRBV7-2,TRBJ2-7,TRBD2,NA,CASSPAGGPYEQYF,TGTGCCAGCAGTCCAGCGGGGGGCCCCTACGAGCAGTACTTC
TRBV10-3,TRBJ1-2,TRBD1,NA,CAISDDRGNYGYTF,TGTGCCATCAGTGATGACAGGGGGAACTATGGCTACACCTTC
TRBV5-6,TRBJ1-5,NA,NA,CASSLGVGVEPQHF,TGTGCCAGCAGCTTGGGGGTAGGGGTAGAGCCCCAGCATTTT
TRBV7-9,TRBJ1-3,NA,NA,CASSPIDSFSGNTIYF,TGTGCCAGCAGCCCAATAGACAGCTTCTCTGGAAACACCATATATTTT
TRBV18,TRBJ2-7,NA,NA,CASSPPAGTNYEQYF,TGTGCCAGCTCACCACCGGCAGGCACCAACTACGAGCAGTACTTC
TRBV5-1,TRBJ2-7,TRBD1,NA,CASSVGQSYEQYF,TGCGCCAGCAGCGTGGGACAGTCGTACGAGCAGTACTTC
TRBV28,TRBJ2-4,NA,NA,CASSPFGLNIQYF,TGTGCCAGCAGCCCCTTCGGTTTAAACATTCAGTACTTC
TRBV6-5,TRBJ2-7,NA,NA,CASSIWGVHEQYF,TGTGCCAGCAGTATCTGGGGGGTCCACGAGCAGTACTTC
TRBV28,TRBJ2-2,TRBD2,NA,CASQGTSGRSNTGELFF,TGTGCCAGCCAGGGGACTAGCGGGAGATCGAACACCGGGGAGCTGTTTTTT
TRBV4-2,TRBJ2-2,TRBD1,NA,CASSQGQGDTGELFF,TGTGCCAGCAGCCAGGGACAGGGGGACACCGGGGAGCTGTTTTTT
TRBV28,TRBJ2-1,NA,NA,CASSLYGVAVNEQFF,TGTGCCAGCAGTTTATACGGAGTGGCCGTCAATGAGCAGTTCTTC
TRBV7-3,TRBJ2-1,TRBD1,NA,CASSTRDSDEQFF,TGTGCCAGCAGCACCCGGGACAGCGATGAGCAGTTCTTC
TRBV27,TRBJ2-1,NA,NA,CASSLGSYGNEQFF,TGTGCCAGCAGTTTAGGATCATACGGGAATGAGCAGTTCTTC
TRBV6-1,TRBJ2-2,TRBD1,NA,CASRSGQGYTGELFF,TGTGCCAGCAGGTCGGGACAGGGGTACACCGGGGAGCTGTTTTTT
TRBV13,TRBJ2-1,NA,NA,CASTSPTVYNEQFF,TGTGCCAGCACCTCCCCGACAGTATACAATGAGCAGTTCTTC